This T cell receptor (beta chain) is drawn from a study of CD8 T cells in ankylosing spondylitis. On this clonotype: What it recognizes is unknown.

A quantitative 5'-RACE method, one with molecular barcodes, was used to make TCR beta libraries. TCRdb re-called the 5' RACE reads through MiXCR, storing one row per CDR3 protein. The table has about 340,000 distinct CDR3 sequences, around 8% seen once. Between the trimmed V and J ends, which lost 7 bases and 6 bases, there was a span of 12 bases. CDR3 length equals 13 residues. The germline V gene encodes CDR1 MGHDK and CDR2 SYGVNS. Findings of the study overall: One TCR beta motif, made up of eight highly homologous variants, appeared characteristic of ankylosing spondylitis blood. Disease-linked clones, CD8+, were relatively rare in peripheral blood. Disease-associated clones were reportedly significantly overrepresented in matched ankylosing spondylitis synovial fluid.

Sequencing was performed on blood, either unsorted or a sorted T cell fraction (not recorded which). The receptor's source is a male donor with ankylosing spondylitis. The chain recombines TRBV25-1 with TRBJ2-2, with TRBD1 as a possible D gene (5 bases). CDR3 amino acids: CASNSGYAGELFF. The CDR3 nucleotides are TGTGCCAGCAACTCAGGGTACGCCGGGGAGCTGTTTTTT.